These T cell receptor beta chains were read from a single sample in a study of metastatic and nonmetastatic thyroid tumors. Using MiXCR, TCRdb re-called clones from the PCR reads. Here the sample spans about 18,000 clones, around 30% being singletons. The sequencing input was tumor tissue. Receptors originate from a male donor with papillary thyroid cancer or a benign thyroid nodule (not recorded which). Some clones in this sample may be carry-over from other donors' samples. Both conserved end residues are part of each CDR3. The D gene is left open where the match is weak. Size is omitted from some rows. Given values are once, few, many or a class for expanded clones.

v_gene: TRBV5-1; abundance: few; d_gene: TRBD1; j_gene: TRBJ1-1; CDR3nt: TGCGCCAGCATCGCAGGGACAGGAGTCCCGGAAGCTTTCTTT; CDR3aa: CASIAGTGVPEAFF
v_gene: TRBV3-1; abundance: once; d_gene: -; j_gene: TRBJ1-3; CDR3nt: TGTTCCAGCAGCCCTGGGCAGGGCACTGGAAACACCATATATTTT; CDR3aa: CSSSPGQGTGNTIYF
v_gene: TRBV6-2/TRBV6-3; abundance: -; d_gene: -; j_gene: TRBJ1-3; CDR3nt: TGTGCCAGCGTTGGGAACACCATATATTTT; CDR3aa: CASVGNTIYF
v_gene: TRBV28; abundance: -; d_gene: -; j_gene: TRBJ2-7; CDR3nt: TGTGCCAGCAGTTTATCCGACTCGGCCTACGAGCAGTACTTC; CDR3aa: CASSLSDSAYEQYF
v_gene: TRBV14; abundance: -; d_gene: -; j_gene: TRBJ2-1; CDR3nt: TGTGCCAGCAGCCAAGCTACTATTGGTGAGCAGTTCTTC; CDR3aa: CASSQATIGEQFF
v_gene: TRBV20-1; abundance: -; d_gene: TRBD2; j_gene: TRBJ2-3; CDR3nt: TGCAGTCACCTAGCGGATGCGAGCACAGATACGCAGTATTTT; CDR3aa: CSHLADASTDTQYF
v_gene: TRBV10-1; abundance: many; d_gene: TRBD1; j_gene: TRBJ1-2; CDR3nt: TGCGCCAGTCGACAGGGGGTCGACTATGGCTACACCTTC; CDR3aa: CASRQGVDYGYTF
v_gene: TRBV4-2; abundance: many; d_gene: -; j_gene: TRBJ1-6; CDR3nt: TGTGCCAGCAGCCAAGGCCGAGGACAGAGCGATTCACCCCTCCACTTT; CDR3aa: CASSQGRGQSDSPLHF
v_gene: TRBV14; abundance: -; d_gene: -; j_gene: TRBJ2-1; CDR3nt: TGTGCCAGCAGCCAAGGGACAGCGCAGTTCTTC; CDR3aa: CASSQGTAQFF
v_gene: TRBV2; abundance: few; d_gene: TRBD1; j_gene: TRBJ1-3; CDR3nt: TGTGCGAGAAAAACAGGGGACTCTGGAAACAGCATATATTTT; CDR3aa: CARKTGDSGNSIYF
v_gene: TRBV18; abundance: few; d_gene: -; j_gene: TRBJ1-1; CDR3nt: TGTGCCAGCTTACGGAATAAGAACACTGAAGCTTTCTTT; CDR3aa: CASLRNKNTEAFF
v_gene: TRBV27; abundance: -; d_gene: TRBD2; j_gene: TRBJ2-2; CDR3nt: TGTGCCATCAAAATAGCGGGATCCGGGGAGCTGTTTTTT; CDR3aa: CAIKIAGSGELFF
v_gene: TRBV28; abundance: -; d_gene: -; j_gene: TRBJ2-7; CDR3nt: TGTGCCAGCAGGTCGGGACAAAGCTACGAGCAGTACTTC; CDR3aa: CASRSGQSYEQYF
v_gene: TRBV11-3; abundance: once; d_gene: -; j_gene: TRBJ2-5; CDR3nt: TGTGCCAGCAGCTCTTTCGAGAACCAAGAGACCCAGTACTTC; CDR3aa: CASSSFENQETQYF
v_gene: TRBV7-8; abundance: many; d_gene: TRBD1; j_gene: TRBJ1-5; CDR3nt: TGTGCCAGCAGCTTAGGGACAGGGGGCGCTCAGCCCCAGCATTTT; CDR3aa: CASSLGTGGAQPQHF
v_gene: TRBV6-1; abundance: few; d_gene: TRBD2; j_gene: TRBJ2-3; CDR3nt: TGTGCCAGCAGCCCTGGACTAGGGGTCACAGATACGCAGTATTTT; CDR3aa: CASSPGLGVTDTQYF
v_gene: TRBV28; abundance: few; d_gene: -; j_gene: TRBJ1-2; CDR3nt: TGTGCCAGAAGTTCGAATGAGGGGAGGTTTTATGGCTACACCTTC; CDR3aa: CARSSNEGRFYGYTF
v_gene: TRBV7-2; abundance: few; d_gene: -; j_gene: TRBJ1-1; CDR3nt: TGTGCCAGCAGCTTGGGCCCGACTGAAGCTTTCTTT; CDR3aa: CASSLGPTEAFF
v_gene: TRBV9; abundance: few; d_gene: -; j_gene: TRBJ1-1; CDR3nt: TGTGCCAGCAGCGCAATAAACACTGAAGCTTTCTTT; CDR3aa: CASSAINTEAFF
v_gene: TRBV6-1; abundance: -; d_gene: TRBD1; j_gene: TRBJ1-3; CDR3nt: TGTGCCAGCAGAATCACTAGTTCCAGGGGGTTCGGAAACACCATATATTTT; CDR3aa: CASRITSSRGFGNTIYF
v_gene: TRBV20-1; abundance: -; d_gene: -; j_gene: TRBJ1-1; CDR3nt: TGCAGTGCTAAGTCGAGCACTGAAGCTTTCTTT; CDR3aa: CSAKSSTEAFF
v_gene: TRBV20-1; abundance: -; d_gene: -; j_gene: TRBJ2-7; CDR3nt: TGCAGTGCTGGGGGTTTTCAGGGACCCTACGAGCAGTACTTC; CDR3aa: CSAGGFQGPYEQYF
v_gene: TRBV18; abundance: medium-sized; d_gene: -; j_gene: TRBJ2-7; CDR3nt: TGTGCCAGCTCACCTGCCGGAGACAGTCACTACGAGCAGTACTTC; CDR3aa: CASSPAGDSHYEQYF
v_gene: TRBV27; abundance: many; d_gene: -; j_gene: TRBJ2-5; CDR3nt: TGTGCCAGCAGTTCCCTTGGAGGGGGCGAAGGAGAGACCCAGTACTTC; CDR3aa: CASSSLGGGEGETQYF
v_gene: TRBV6-1; abundance: -; d_gene: -; j_gene: TRBJ1-6; CDR3nt: TGTGCCAGCAGGGAGGACGGGAATAATTCACACCTCCACTTT; CDR3aa: CASREDGNNSHLHF
v_gene: TRBV20-1; abundance: -; d_gene: TRBD1; j_gene: TRBJ1-2; CDR3nt: TGCAGTGCTACCCACGGAGGGACAGGGGGCTCGGGTGGCTACACCTTC; CDR3aa: CSATHGGTGGSGGYTF
v_gene: TRBV7-9; abundance: many; d_gene: TRBD1; j_gene: TRBJ2-1; CDR3nt: TGTGCCAGCAGCTCACAGGGGTACAATGAGCAGTTCTTC; CDR3aa: CASSSQGYNEQFF
v_gene: TRBV3-1; abundance: many; d_gene: -; j_gene: TRBJ1-3; CDR3nt: TGTGCCAGCAGCCCATCAGGGTCGGGAAACACCATATATTTT; CDR3aa: CASSPSGSGNTIYF
v_gene: TRBV18; abundance: -; d_gene: -; j_gene: TRBJ1-2; CDR3nt: TGTGCCAGCTCACCCGAGGGACCCCTACTGAATGGCTACACCTTC; CDR3aa: CASSPEGPLLNGYTF
v_gene: TRBV6-5; abundance: few; d_gene: TRBD1; j_gene: TRBJ1-5; CDR3nt: TGTGCCAGCAGTTACTCTAACAGGGGAGGACAGCCCCAGCATTTT; CDR3aa: CASSYSNRGGQPQHF
v_gene: TRBV20-1; abundance: medium-sized; d_gene: TRBD1; j_gene: TRBJ2-7; CDR3nt: TGCAGTGCTGCCGGGACAGGGGAACTCTACGAGCAGTACTTC; CDR3aa: CSAAGTGELYEQYF
v_gene: TRBV19; abundance: few; d_gene: TRBD1; j_gene: TRBJ1-1; CDR3nt: TGTGCCAGTAGGAACAGGGGCGCGAACACTGAAGCTTTCTTT; CDR3aa: CASRNRGANTEAFF
v_gene: TRBV11-1; abundance: few; d_gene: -; j_gene: TRBJ2-1; CDR3nt: TGTGCCAGCAGCATAGGGGATGAGCAGTTCTTC; CDR3aa: CASSIGDEQFF
v_gene: TRBV7-9; abundance: many; d_gene: -; j_gene: TRBJ2-1; CDR3nt: TGTGCCAGCAGCTCCACAATGGGGGACGAGCAGTTCTTC; CDR3aa: CASSSTMGDEQFF
v_gene: TRBV24-1; abundance: -; d_gene: TRBD2; j_gene: TRBJ2-2; CDR3nt: TGTGCCACCAGTGATTCGGCGGGAGGGCGGCCCGGGGAGCTGTTTTTT; CDR3aa: CATSDSAGGRPGELFF
v_gene: TRBV20-1; abundance: -; d_gene: -; j_gene: TRBJ2-7; CDR3nt: TGCAGTGCTAGAGTACGCCTGGGGGAGCAGTACTTC; CDR3aa: CSARVRLGEQYF
v_gene: TRBV5-1; abundance: medium-sized; d_gene: -; j_gene: TRBJ1-5; CDR3nt: TGCGCCAGCAGCGCAGGGGTAGACAACCATAGCAATCAGCCCCAGCATTTT; CDR3aa: CASSAGVDNHSNQPQHF
v_gene: TRBV28; abundance: -; d_gene: -; j_gene: TRBJ2-1; CDR3nt: TGTGCCAGCAGTTTGTCCACGGGACGGTCTGGCAATGAGCAGTTCTTC; CDR3aa: CASSLSTGRSGNEQFF
v_gene: TRBV5-1; abundance: -; d_gene: -; j_gene: TRBJ2-2; CDR3nt: TGCGCCAGCCGTGCTGGGCAGGGCGATACCGGGGAGCTGTTTTTT; CDR3aa: CASRAGQGDTGELFF
v_gene: TRBV4-3; abundance: -; d_gene: TRBD1; j_gene: TRBJ1-2; CDR3nt: TGCGCCAGCAGCCAGTCCGGGACAGCCTATGGCTACACCTTC; CDR3aa: CASSQSGTAYGYTF
v_gene: TRBV7-2; abundance: many; d_gene: -; j_gene: TRBJ2-5; CDR3nt: TGTGCCAGCAGCTTAGCAATTGAGGGGGGCACAGCGGGAGAGACCCAGTACTTC; CDR3aa: CASSLAIEGGTAGETQYF